This is a list of T cell receptor beta chains from one sample in a study of blood T cell repertoires in COVID-19. Assay: immunoSEQ multiplex PCR; the TCRdb copy retains only in-frame clones and omits some. The repertoire includes approximately 120,000 clones, approximately 83% of them detected once, and 5% to 8% sits in the top ten. Material for sequencing was peripheral blood. These receptors all come from a man of 80 years or more with active or convalescent COVID-19. Each CDR3 is given with its conserved first and last residue. The D gene is left open where the match is weak. Size is omitted from some rows. Given values are once, few, many or a class for expanded clones.

V	J	size	D	DNA	CDR3
TRBV18	TRBJ1-5	NA	NA	TGTGCCAGCTCACTTTTCCAGGGCAATCAGCCCCAGCATTTT	CASSLFQGNQPQHF
TRBV4-2	TRBJ1-1	NA	NA	TGTGCCAGCAGCCAAGGTTTAAGGGGCGGGAGCACTGAAGCTTTCTTT	CASSQGLRGGSTEAFF
TRBV6-1	TRBJ1-5	NA	NA	TGTGCCAGCAGTGAGTACAGGTATAGCAATCAGCCCCAGCATTTT	CASSEYRYSNQPQHF
TRBV28	TRBJ1-2	few	TRBD1	TGTGCCAGCAGCCCGGAGGCAGACAGGGTGAAAGGCTACACCTTC	CASSPEADRVKGYTF
TRBV5-1	TRBJ2-3	NA	TRBD2	TGCGCCAGCAGGAGACTAGCGGGAAGCACAGATACGCAGTATTTT	CASRRLAGSTDTQYF
TRBV13	TRBJ2-5	NA	NA	TGTGCCAGCAGCTTTCTCCAAGAGACCCAGTACTTC	CASSFLQETQYF
TRBV11-2	TRBJ2-3	NA	NA	TGTGCCAGCAGCTTAGAGGGGGCGGGGGGCACAGATACGCAGTATTTT	CASSLEGAGGTDTQYF
TRBV10-3	TRBJ2-3	few	TRBD2	TGTGCCATCACCGTAGCGGGGGGATACCCAACGGGAGGGTATACAGATACGCAGTATTTT	CAITVAGGYPTGGYTDTQYF
TRBV5-5	TRBJ2-2	NA	TRBD2	TGTGCCAGCGGGTGGAGCGGGGCGAACACCGGGGAGCTGTTTTTT	CASGWSGANTGELFF
TRBV25-1	TRBJ2-7	NA	NA	TGTGCCAGCATTTCGCCGGGAGTCCACTACGAGCAGTACTTC	CASISPGVHYEQYF
TRBV28	TRBJ1-5	NA	NA	TGTGCCAGCGACGAGGGGGTCTGGAATAGCAATCAGCCCCAGCATTTT	CASDEGVWNSNQPQHF
TRBV30	TRBJ2-5	NA	NA	TGTGCCTGGATGGCGGGTTTTACACCACAAGAGACCCAGTACTTC	CAWMAGFTPQETQYF
TRBV27	TRBJ2-6	NA	NA	TGTGCCAGCAGTCAAGCAGGCACCATCTCTGGGGCCAACGTCCTGACTTTC	CASSQAGTISGANVLTF
TRBV4-2	TRBJ2-1	few	TRBD2	TGTGCCAGCAGCCTTATGGGACTAGCGGGGCCCAATGAGCAGTTCTTC	CASSLMGLAGPNEQFF
TRBV7-9	TRBJ1-1	NA	NA	TGTGCCAGCAGCTTCGGGGGTCGAGGCACTGAAGCTTTCTTT	CASSFGGRGTEAFF
TRBV7-2	TRBJ2-4	NA	NA	TGTGCCAGCAGCTTAGACTCAGGTCTAGCCAAAAACATTCAGTACTTC	CASSLDSGLAKNIQYF
TRBV5-1	TRBJ2-2	once	TRBD1	TGCGCCAGCAGCAGGACAGGGGAATACACCGGGGAGCTGTTTTTT	CASSRTGEYTGELFF
TRBV2	TRBJ1-4	NA	TRBD1	TGTGCCAGCAACAGGGACAGTGAAAAACTGTTTTTT	CASNRDSEKLFF
TRBV6-5	TRBJ2-7	NA	NA	TGTGCCAGCAGTTACTGGGTTGGGAGCTCCTACGAGCAGTACTTC	CASSYWVGSSYEQYF
TRBV27	TRBJ2-2	once	TRBD1	TGTGCCAGCAGTTTATCGGGGACAGTGAACACCGGGGAGCTGTTTTTT	CASSLSGTVNTGELFF
TRBV5-1	TRBJ1-2	NA	TRBD1	TGCGCCAGCAGCTTGGAGGGACAGGCGAACTATGGCTACACCTTC	CASSLEGQANYGYTF
TRBV18	TRBJ1-3	NA	NA	TGTGCCAGCTCACGGGGGGATTCCTCTGGAAACACCATATATTTT	CASSRGDSSGNTIYF
TRBV28	TRBJ1-2	NA	TRBD1	TGTGCCAGCAGTTTAGGACAGGGGGCCTATGGCTACACCTTC	CASSLGQGAYGYTF
TRBV3-1/TRBV3-2	TRBJ1-4	NA	TRBD1	TGTGCCAGCAGCCAAGATAAACCCCCCGGACAGGGAGGAGAAAAACTGTTTTTT	CASSQDKPPGQGGEKLFF
TRBV19	TRBJ1-2	NA	NA	TGTGCCAGTAACAACCCTGCCGGGGTGCTGGCGCACTATGGCTACACCTTC	CASNNPAGVLAHYGYTF
TRBV11-3	TRBJ1-5	NA	NA	TGTGCCAGCAGCTTATGCGAGGAGAATCAGCCCCAGCATTTT	CASSLCEENQPQHF
TRBV15	TRBJ1-2	NA	TRBD1	TGTGCCACCAGCAGAGAGGGACAGACAAACTATGGCTACACCTTC	CATSREGQTNYGYTF
TRBV10-3	TRBJ2-5	NA	TRBD2	TGTGCCATCAAGCGGGAGGGGAGGCAAGAGACCCAGTACTTC	CAIKREGRQETQYF
TRBV7-8	TRBJ2-7	few	TRBD1	TGTGCCAGCAGCTTAGGGGGGACAGGGTTAAGTGAGCAGTACTTC	CASSLGGTGLSEQYF
TRBV3-1/TRBV3-2	TRBJ2-5	NA	NA	TGTGCCAGCAGCCATTTGGGCCTTGGGAGCTTTCAAGAGACCCAGTACTTC	CASSHLGLGSFQETQYF
TRBV6-2/TRBV6-3	TRBJ2-3	once	NA	TGTGCCAGCAGTTACTCGACAGGCAGGGCACGGGTCACAGATACGCAGTATTTT	CASSYSTGRARVTDTQYF
TRBV28	TRBJ1-3	NA	NA	TGTGCCAGCAGTTCTCCGGGAGGCTCTGGAAACACCATATATTTT	CASSSPGGSGNTIYF
TRBV6-2/TRBV6-3	TRBJ2-3	NA	NA	TGTGCCAGCAGTTTCATCTTTAGCGGAGGAGAGGGCACAGATACGCAGTATTTT	CASSFIFSGGEGTDTQYF
TRBV6-4	TRBJ1-2	NA	NA	TGTGCCAGCAGTGCTGCGGGGAACTATGGCTACACCTTC	CASSAAGNYGYTF
TRBV19	TRBJ2-7	NA	TRBD1	TGTGCCAGTAGTACCCTACCGGGACAGGTCGAGCAGTACTTC	CASSTLPGQVEQYF
TRBV7-2	TRBJ2-1	NA	TRBD2	TGTGCCAGCACAAGGGAACCGGGACTAGCGGGGGGGCATGAGCAGTTCTTC	CASTREPGLAGGHEQFF
TRBV4-2	TRBJ1-6	NA	NA	TGTGCCAGCAGCCAAGAAGGCCAGGCTCATTCACCCCTCCACTTT	CASSQEGQAHSPLHF
TRBV7-9	TRBJ1-4	NA	NA	TGTGCCAGCAGCTTAGGCCGGGGAGCACTTAATGAAAAACTGTTTTTT	CASSLGRGALNEKLFF
TRBV18	TRBJ1-1	once	NA	TGTGCCAGCTCACCACCAAACAGCAACACTGAAGCTTTCTTT	CASSPPNSNTEAFF
TRBV7-6	TRBJ2-1	NA	TRBD2	TGTGCCAGCAGCTTAGGGGGGACTAGCGGGTTCTACAATGAGCAGTTCTTC	CASSLGGTSGFYNEQFF
TRBV7-3	TRBJ1-2	NA	TRBD1	TGTGCCAGCAGTCCCGGACAGGGGGCGAATGGCTACACCTTC	CASSPGQGANGYTF
TRBV7-2	TRBJ2-7	NA	TRBD2	TGTGCCAGCAGCCCGAGACTAGCGGGAGTAAGCGAGCAGTACTTC	CASSPRLAGVSEQYF
TRBV7-9	TRBJ2-7	few	TRBD1	TGTGCCAGCAGCCTCACAGGGGACTACGAGCAGTACTTC	CASSLTGDYEQYF
TRBV29-1	TRBJ1-2	NA	NA	TGCAGCGTTGTTGGCAGACTCACTTATGGCTACACCTTC	CSVVGRLTYGYTF
TRBV7-8	TRBJ2-3	NA	NA	TGTGCCAGCAGCTTAGCGGACAGCCTGCGGGTAGATACGCAGTATTTT	CASSLADSLRVDTQYF
TRBV18	TRBJ2-1	NA	NA	TGTGCCAGCTCACCCCTAGCTCTACTTGACAATGAGCAGTTCTTC	CASSPLALLDNEQFF
TRBV5-1	TRBJ2-7	NA	TRBD1	TGCGCCAGCAGCCCGGACGGGGACAGGGCGTACGAGCAGTACTTC	CASSPDGDRAYEQYF
TRBV28	TRBJ2-3	NA	NA	TGTGCCAGCAGTTTAGCGGGCTACCCATTTGTCAATTTT	CASSLAGYPFVNF
TRBV10-3	TRBJ1-2	once	TRBD1	TGTGCCATCAGTGCGGAAGGAGGGGGCAACTATGGCTACACCTTC	CAISAEGGGNYGYTF